The rows below give T cell receptor beta chains drawn from one sample of a study of Graves' ophthalmopathy and Graves' hyperthyroidism. TCRdb itself ran the multiplex PCR reads through MiXCR, one entry per CDR3 protein. The sample contains roughly 400,000 distinct CDR3 sequences, about 18% of which appear only once. Material: peripheral blood. The receptor source for this set is a woman aged 18-29 years with Graves' ophthalmopathy. The CDR3 runs from the conserved cysteine through the conserved F or W. A D gene is named only where the DNA matches it firmly. Only some rows state a clone size, as once, few, many or a class for expanded clones.

V,length,J,size,D,CDR3,DNA
TRBV19,14,TRBJ2-2,many,-,CASRDTMNTGELFF,TGTGCCAGCCGGGACACCATGAACACCGGGGAGCTGTTTTTT
TRBV12-3/TRBV12-4,13,TRBJ1-5,many,-,CASSWGGNQPQHF,TGTGCCTCATCTTGGGGGGGCAATCAGCCCCAGCATTTT
TRBV6-1,15,TRBJ1-5,-,TRBD1,CASRRVQGASQPQHF,TGTGCCAGCAGAAGGGTGCAGGGGGCAAGCCAGCCCCAGCATTTT
TRBV3-1,18,TRBJ2-7,many,TRBD2,CASSQDARLAGDGGEQYF,TGTGCCAGCAGCCAAGACGCGCGGCTAGCGGGAGACGGGGGCGAGCAGTACTTC
TRBV7-2,17,TRBJ2-4,many,TRBD2,CASSSLAGGLAKNIQYF,TGTGCCAGCAGCTCCTTAGCGGGAGGGTTAGCCAAAAACATTCAGTACTTC
TRBV28,14,TRBJ1-6,many,-,CASSLTSSNSPLHF,TGTGCCAGCAGTTTGACGTCGTCTAATTCACCCCTCCACTTT
TRBV7-9,13,TRBJ1-6,many,-,CAFREADNSPLHF,TGTGCCTTTAGAGAGGCAGATAATTCACCCCTCCACTTT
TRBV27,15,TRBJ2-7,few,TRBD2,CASSLHRDYSYEQYF,TGTGCCAGCAGTCTCCATCGGGACTACTCCTACGAGCAGTACTTC
TRBV7-8,12,TRBJ1-1,many,-,CASSLVETEAFF,TGTGCCAGCAGCTTAGTAGAGACTGAAGCTTTCTTT
TRBV27,17,TRBJ2-3,many,TRBD1,CASSLSSGGVDSNTQYF,TGTGCCAGCAGTTTATCGTCAGGGGGCGTAGATAGTAATACGCAGTATTTT
TRBV30,13,TRBJ2-7,many,-,CAWSVYTGYEQYF,TGTGCCTGGAGTGTATATACAGGCTACGAGCAGTACTTC
TRBV20-1,13,TRBJ2-5,many,-,CSAIRREGETQYF,TGCAGTGCTATCCGCAGGGAAGGAGAGACCCAGTACTTC
TRBV7-6,14,TRBJ2-5,many,-,CASRSLRGSETQYF,TGTGCCAGCAGATCCTTGAGGGGTTCAGAGACCCAGTACTTC
TRBV27,16,TRBJ1-2,-,TRBD1,CASSFFGQGGNYGYTF,TGTGCCAGCAGCTTTTTTGGACAGGGGGGCAACTATGGCTACACCTTC
TRBV28,15,TRBJ1-5,many,TRBD1,CASSKGQLIDQPQHF,TGTGCCAGCAGTAAGGGACAGTTGATCGATCAGCCCCAGCATTTT
TRBV7-2,14,TRBJ1-1,many,-,CASSLQGTNTEAFF,TGTGCCAGCAGCTTACAGGGGACTAACACTGAAGCTTTCTTT
TRBV6-5,14,TRBJ1-2,many,-,CASSYSAGNYGYTF,TGTGCCAGCAGTTACTCCGCAGGGAACTATGGCTACACCTTC
TRBV7-2,14,TRBJ2-2,many,-,CASSSWGRTGELFF,TGTGCCAGCAGCTCGTGGGGACGAACCGGGGAGCTGTTTTTT
TRBV28,15,TRBJ1-1,-,TRBD1,CASSAPDREDTEAFF,TGTGCCAGCAGCGCTCCGGACAGGGAGGACACTGAAGCTTTCTTT
TRBV6-1,15,TRBJ1-1,many,-,CASSAEGGGNTEAFF,TGTGCCAGCAGTGCCGAAGGTGGCGGGAACACTGAAGCTTTCTTT
TRBV19,15,TRBJ1-2,many,TRBD1,CASSTGTGDPLGYTF,TGTGCCAGTAGTACCGGGACAGGGGACCCTCTTGGCTACACCTTC
TRBV30,16,TRBJ2-2,few,TRBD1,CAWSVRGQGRAGKLFF,TGTGCCTGGAGTGTACGGGGACAGGGGCGGGCCGGGAAGCTGTTTTTT
TRBV6-2/TRBV6-3,14,TRBJ1-1,-,TRBD1,CASSSTGGLTEAFF,TGTGCCAGCAGCTCCACAGGGGGCCTCACTGAAGCTTTCTTT
TRBV30,13,TRBJ1-5,many,-,CAWRGPAGGAQHF,TGTGCCTGGAGGGGACCCGCGGGGGGGGCCCAGCATTTT
TRBV12-5,14,TRBJ2-3,many,-,CASGLGTRTDTQYF,TGTGCTAGTGGTTTGGGGACTCGCACAGATACGCAGTATTTT
TRBV27,16,TRBJ1-1,-,-,CASSSPGNLSGTEAFF,TGTGCCAGCAGTTCTCCCGGGAACTTAAGTGGCACTGAAGCTTTCTTT
TRBV20-1,15,TRBJ1-1,many,TRBD1,CSATPGNRGTAEAFF,TGCAGTGCTACCCCCGGAAACAGGGGAACGGCTGAAGCTTTCTTT
TRBV27,16,TRBJ1-5,-,-,CASSSRYGAGNQPQHF,TGTGCCAGCAGTTCCCGATACGGGGCGGGCAATCAGCCCCAGCATTTT
TRBV24-1,16,TRBJ2-2,-,-,CATSERGTANTEELFF,TGTGCCACCAGTGAACGCGGGACGGCGAACACCGAGGAGCTGTTTTTT
TRBV5-6,15,TRBJ2-3,many,-,CASSFIGVFTDTQYF,TGTGCCAGCAGCTTTATCGGGGTTTTCACAGATACGCAGTATTTT
TRBV2,12,TRBJ1-2,many,TRBD1,CASRDRGLGYTF,TGTGCCAGCAGGGACAGGGGACTCGGCTACACCTTC
TRBV6-1,12,TRBJ2-7,many,-,CASHEMGPEQYF,TGTGCCAGCCATGAAATGGGGCCAGAGCAGTACTTC
TRBV27,19,TRBJ2-5,many,TRBD1,CASSSRRQGFWHPQETQYF,TGTGCCAGCAGTTCGAGACGACAGGGTTTTTGGCATCCTCAAGAGACCCAGTACTTC
TRBV30,13,TRBJ1-5,many,-,CAWSNQGAQPQHF,TGTGCCTGGAGTAATCAAGGGGCTCAGCCCCAGCATTTT
TRBV6-1,14,TRBJ1-2,-,-,CASSDWPRHDGYTF,TGTGCCAGCAGTGATTGGCCCCGGCACGATGGCTACACCTTC
TRBV12-3/TRBV12-4,14,TRBJ2-7,many,-,CASSSSDRSYEQYF,TGTGCCAGCAGTTCTAGCGACCGCTCCTACGAGCAGTACTTC
TRBV6-5,14,TRBJ2-7,many,-,CASRIQTGTYEQYF,TGTGCCAGCAGAATACAGACAGGTACCTACGAGCAGTACTTC
TRBV12-3/TRBV12-4,15,TRBJ2-5,many,TRBD2,CASSPRLADQETQYF,TGTGCCAGCAGTCCAAGACTAGCGGACCAAGAGACCCAGTACTTC
TRBV28,16,TRBJ1-5,many,TRBD1,CASRSPGQGSNQPQHF,TGTGCCAGCAGATCCCCAGGACAGGGGAGCAATCAGCCCCAGCATTTT
TRBV6-5,15,TRBJ2-5,-,TRBD2,CASSYGAGVGETQYF,TGTGCCAGCAGTTACGGAGCGGGAGTGGGGGAGACCCAGTACTTC